The clone carrying this TCR beta chain was counted only a few times. Its antigen is not known. These data are taken from a study of cytomegalovirus exposure and HLA in healthy donors. The CDR3 loop spans 17 amino acids. The V gene's germline CDR1 is LGHNA and CDR2 YNFKEQ. Trimming at V came to 0 bases and at J to 3 bases, leaving 7 bases not matched to a gene. 60 Vbeta and 13 Jbeta primers were used in PCR. Only in-frame clones appear in the TCRdb table, and some are missing; sequencing was by immunoSEQ multiplex PCR. This table has about 130,000 clones, about four fifths appearing once. Findings and caveats of the study: The only immune exposure information that was available was CMV serostatus.

The J gene is TRBJ1-4, the V gene TRBV4-2, with 7 bases matching TRBD1. Sequenced material: PBMCs. The TCR comes from a human donor in good health. CDR3 region: CASSQDPVRGANEKLFF. CDR3 nucleotides: TGTGCCAGCAGCCAAGATCCAGTCAGGGGGGCTAATGAAAAACTGTTTTTT.